These 13 T cell receptor beta chains originate from one sample sequenced in a study of radiation and T cells in renal cell carcinoma. Regarding time point: baseline pretreatment blood. Sample treatment: 15 Gy SBRT to primary tumor, nephrectomy 4 weeks later. This table comes from immunoSEQ multiplex PCR, and its TCRdb copy is limited to in-frame clones, with some not included. In the table there are 150,000 or so clones, nearly 90% of which are singletons. The specimen was blood, collected from a patient whose treatment included radiotherapy and nephrectomy. All receptors come from a woman between 50 and 59 years old with renal cell carcinoma.

J is TRBJ1-6 and V is TRBV12-5; 9 positions agree with TRBD1. The CDR3 sequence is 15 residues long. After removal of 0 bases from V and 7 bases from J, the junction contained 1 base not matched to a gene. The germline V gene has CDR1 LGHNT and CDR2 FRNRAP. This CDR3 reads CASGLVTGGNSPLHF. In DNA form, the CDR3 reads TGTGCTAGTGGTTTGGTAACAGGGGGCAATTCACCCCTCCACTTT. Complete variable domain (other parts from reference TRBV12-5 and TRBJ1-6): DARVTQTPRHKVTEMGQEVTMRCQPILGHNTVFWYRQTMMQGLELLAYFRNRAPLDDSGMPKDRFSAEMPDATLATLKIQPSEPRDSAVYFCASGLVTGGNSPLHFGNGTRLTVT.

The gene calls are TRBV10-3 and TRBJ2-5; D unresolved. This CDR3 has 14 residues. Germline CDR1 is ENHRY and CDR2 is SYGVKD. Trimming removed 0 bases from V and 5 bases from J, with 10 bases in between. The CDR3 loop reads CAISESSTWETQYF. DNA for the CDR3: TGTGCCATCAGTGAGTCGTCCACCTGGGAGACCCAGTACTTC.

The chain employs TRBV5-1 and TRBJ1-1; D is unresolved. Germline V gene data show CDR1 as SGHRS and CDR2 as YFSETQ. V dropped 0 bases and J dropped 0 bases, with 15 bases sitting between them. The CDR3 runs 17 residues. CDR3 in DNA: TGCGCCAGCAGCTTGGCCTACGGGCTGGCTATGAACACTGAAGCTTTCTTT. The encoded protein is CASSLAYGLAMNTEAFF.

This chain links TRBV9 with TRBJ1-2; D perhaps matches TRBD1 (5 bases). Germline CDR1 SGDLS, CDR2 YYNGEE. V was pared by 4 bases and J by 3 bases, with 13 bases between. CDR3 length: 14 amino acids. This chain's CDR3 is CASSNRDAHYGYTF. The CDR3 nucleotides are TGTGCCAGCAGCAACCGGGACGCGCACTATGGCTACACCTTC.

The V call is TRBV9, the J call TRBJ1-6, with TRBD1 as a possible D gene (5 bases). V was shortened by 4 bases and J by 7 bases, with 12 bases between the two germline ends. This CDR3 spans 14 amino acids. CDR1 and CDR2 from the germline V gene are SGDLS and YYNGEE. CDR3 loop: CASSLRGENSPLHF. CDR3 coding DNA: TGTGCCAGCAGCCTCCGGGGCGAAAATTCACCCCTCCACTTT.

J is TRBJ1-1 and V is TRBV5-1; unclear D gene. Trimming removed 0 bases from V and 7 bases from J, with 10 bases in between. The CDR3 sequence is 13 residues long. CDR1 and CDR2 (germline): SGHRS, YFSETQ. For the CDR3, the DNA is TGCGCCAGCAGCTTGGTAGAGGGAGGTGAAGCTTTCTTT. It codes for CASSLVEGGEAFF.

This clone was seen only a few times. The chain has TRBV4-1 and TRBJ1-1; D perhaps matches TRBD1 (5 bases). The CDR3 sequence is 15 residues long. Germline V CDR1 and CDR2: MGHRA, YSYEKL. V was clipped by 0 bases and J by 1 base, with 9 bases between them. The CDR3 loop is CASSQDLGPNTEAFF. The CDR3 DNA sequence: TGCGCCAGCAGCCAAGATTTGGGACCGAACACTGAAGCTTTCTTT.

CDR3: CASSLGLAGGKYF. The CDR3 nucleotides read TGCGCCAGCAGCTTGGGACTAGCGGGGGGAAAGTACTTC. The chain links TRBV5-1 to TRBJ2-5, with TRBD2 matching 13 bases. V lost 0 bases to trimming and J lost 12 bases; unmatched junction nucleotides: 2. Germline V lookup: CDR1 SGHRS, CDR2 YFSETQ. This CDR3 comprises 13 residues.

This chain links TRBV10-3 with TRBJ1-1, with D perhaps TRBD1 (6 bases). Germline V gene data show CDR1 as ENHRY and CDR2 as SYGVKD. This CDR3 contains 14 residues. V was shortened by 3 bases and J by 1 base, with 9 bases between the two germline ends. The CDR3 here is CAISDPGQNTEAFF. CDR3 in DNA: TGTGCCATCAGTGACCCGGGACAGAACACTGAAGCTTTCTTT.

There are a few counts of this clone. This chain joins TRBV10-2 and TRBJ1-1; D perhaps matches TRBD1 (5 bases). Germline V gene sequence: CDR1 WSHSY, CDR2 SAAADI. Deletions cut 7 bases from V and 2 bases from J, with 14 bases between. This CDR3 region has 14 residues. CDR3 region: CASIPDRTNTEAFF. The DNA for the CDR3 is TGCGCCAGCATACCCGACAGAACCAACACTGAAGCTTTCTTT.

The chain joins TRBV6-6 to TRBJ2-2; no clear D. The length of the CDR3 is 14 residues. Germline values: CDR1 MNHNY, CDR2 SVGAGI (reference sequence). The CDR3 loop is CGANGVASTGELFF. DNA for the CDR3: TGTGGCGCGAATGGCGTTGCTTCCACCGGGGAGCTGTTTTTT.

V gene TRBV29-1 combines with J gene TRBJ2-3; 7 nucleotides match TRBD2. With V trimmed by 5 bases and J by 0 bases, 5 bases remained unmatched. This CDR3 region has 14 residues. CDR1 SQVTM and CDR2 ANQGSEA come from the germline V gene. CDR3 region: CSVHRGVSTDTQYF. CDR3 coding DNA: TGCAGCGTTCATCGGGGGGTTAGCACAGATACGCAGTATTTT.

This clone appeared a few times. This rearrangement joins TRBV6-5 to TRBJ1-5; D ambiguous. There are 14 residues in the CDR3. Germline values: CDR1 MNHEY, CDR2 SVGAGI. V was pared by 6 bases and J by 3 bases, with 12 bases between. In DNA form, the CDR3 reads TGTGCCAGCAGCCCTCGGACGGTCAATCAGCCCCAGCATTTT. It is translated as CASSPRTVNQPQHF.